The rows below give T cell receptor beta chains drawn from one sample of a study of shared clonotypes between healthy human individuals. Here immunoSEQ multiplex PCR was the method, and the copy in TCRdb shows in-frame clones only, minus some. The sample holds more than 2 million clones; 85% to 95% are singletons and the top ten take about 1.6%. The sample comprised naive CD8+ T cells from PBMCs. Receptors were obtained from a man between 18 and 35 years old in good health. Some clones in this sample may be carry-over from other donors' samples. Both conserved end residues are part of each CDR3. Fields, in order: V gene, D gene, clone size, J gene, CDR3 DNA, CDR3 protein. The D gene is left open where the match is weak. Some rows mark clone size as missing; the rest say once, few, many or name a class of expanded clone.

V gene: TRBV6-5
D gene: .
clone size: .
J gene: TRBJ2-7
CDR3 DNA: TGTGCCAGCAGTTTGGCAGGGAGAGGCGAGCAGTACTTC
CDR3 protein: CASSLAGRGEQYF

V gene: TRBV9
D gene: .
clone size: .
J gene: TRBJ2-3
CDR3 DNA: TGTGCCAGCAGCGTCCCCTTCCAGCCCCCTAGCACAGATACGCAGTATTTT
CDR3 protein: CASSVPFQPPSTDTQYF

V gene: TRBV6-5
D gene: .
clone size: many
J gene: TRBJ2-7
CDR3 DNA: TGTGCCAGCATTAGTTCATCCTACGAGCAGTACTTC
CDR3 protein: CASISSSYEQYF

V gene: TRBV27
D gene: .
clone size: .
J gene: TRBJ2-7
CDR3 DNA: TGTGCCAGCAGTCCCACAGCAAACGAGCAGTACTTC
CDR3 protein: CASSPTANEQYF

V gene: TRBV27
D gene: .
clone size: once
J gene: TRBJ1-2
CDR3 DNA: TGTGCCAGCAGTTTATCGGTGGCGGATGGCTACACCTTC
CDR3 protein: CASSLSVADGYTF

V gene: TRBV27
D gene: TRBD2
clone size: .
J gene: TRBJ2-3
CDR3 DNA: TGTGCCAGCAGTACAACTAGCGGGAATCCAGATACGCAGTATTTT
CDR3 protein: CASSTTSGNPDTQYF

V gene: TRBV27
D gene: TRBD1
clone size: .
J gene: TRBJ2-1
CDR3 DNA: TGTGCCAGCAGTTTACTAGGGGGCCCCTACAATGAGCAGTTCTTC
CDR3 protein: CASSLLGGPYNEQFF

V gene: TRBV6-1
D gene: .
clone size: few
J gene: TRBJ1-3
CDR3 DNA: TGTGCCAGCAGTGTCAGGTGGGGAAACACCATATATTTT
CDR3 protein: CASSVRWGNTIYF

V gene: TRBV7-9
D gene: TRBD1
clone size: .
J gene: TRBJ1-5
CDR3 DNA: TGTGCCAGCAGCATTGGACAGGGGGTGGCTCAGCCCCAGCATTTT
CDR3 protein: CASSIGQGVAQPQHF

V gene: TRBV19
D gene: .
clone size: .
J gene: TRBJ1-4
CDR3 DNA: TGTGCCAGTAGTATAAGGGCGCAGTATGAAAAACTGTTTTTT
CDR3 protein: CASSIRAQYEKLFF

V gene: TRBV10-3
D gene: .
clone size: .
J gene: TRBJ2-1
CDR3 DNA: TGTGCCATCAGCCAGACTAACGGGGATGAGCAGTTCTTC
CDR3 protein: CAISQTNGDEQFF

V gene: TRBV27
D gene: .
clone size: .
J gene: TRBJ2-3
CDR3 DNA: TGTGCCAGCAGTGTGGGGGCGGTGGATACGCAGTATTTT
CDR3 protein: CASSVGAVDTQYF

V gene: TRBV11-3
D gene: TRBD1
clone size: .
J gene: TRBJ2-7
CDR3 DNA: TGTGCCAGCAGCCCGAGGGACAGGGGCACATACGAGCAGTACTTC
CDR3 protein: CASSPRDRGTYEQYF

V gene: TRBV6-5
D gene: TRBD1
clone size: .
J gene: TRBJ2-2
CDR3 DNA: TGTGCCAGCAGCACAGGGGGCGGCGGGGAGCTGTTTTTT
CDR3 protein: CASSTGGGGELFF

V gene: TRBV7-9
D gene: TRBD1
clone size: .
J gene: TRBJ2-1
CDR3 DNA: TGTGCCAGCAGTTCCTGGACAGGGCTAACCTACAATGAGCAGTTCTTC
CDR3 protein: CASSSWTGLTYNEQFF

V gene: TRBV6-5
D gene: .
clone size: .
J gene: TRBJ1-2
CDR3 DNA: TGTGCCAGCAGTTACGGCCCAGGGCTTAATGGCTACACCTTC
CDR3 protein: CASSYGPGLNGYTF

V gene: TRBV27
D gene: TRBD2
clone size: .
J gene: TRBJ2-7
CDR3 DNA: TGTGCCAGCAGTTCGATTAGCGGGACCTACGAGCAGTACTTC
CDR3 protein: CASSSISGTYEQYF

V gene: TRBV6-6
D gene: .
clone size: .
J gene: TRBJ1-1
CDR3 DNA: TGTGCCAGCAGTTACTCGGGGGGGAACACTGAAGCTTTCTTT
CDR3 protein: CASSYSGGNTEAFF

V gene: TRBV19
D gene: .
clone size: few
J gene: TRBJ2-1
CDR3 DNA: TGTGCCAGTAGTATCCCTCGAGGTTCCTACAATGAGCAGTTCTTC
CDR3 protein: CASSIPRGSYNEQFF

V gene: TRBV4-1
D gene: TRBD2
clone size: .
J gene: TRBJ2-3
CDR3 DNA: TGCGCCAGCAGCAAGGGGGCGGGAGGGAGCACAGATACGCAGTATTTT
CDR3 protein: CASSKGAGGSTDTQYF

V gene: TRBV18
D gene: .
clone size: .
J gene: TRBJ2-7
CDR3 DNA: TGTGCCAGCTCACATGACTACGAGCAGTACTTC
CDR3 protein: CASSHDYEQYF

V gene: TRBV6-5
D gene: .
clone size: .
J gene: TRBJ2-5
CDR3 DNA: TGTGCCAGCAGTAAGAAGGGGCGAGAGACCCAGTACTTC
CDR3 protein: CASSKKGRETQYF

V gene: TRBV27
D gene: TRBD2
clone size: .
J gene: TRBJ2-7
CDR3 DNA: TGTGCCAGCAGTTTAGCGGGGAGGGGTACCTACGAGCAGTACTTC
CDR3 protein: CASSLAGRGTYEQYF

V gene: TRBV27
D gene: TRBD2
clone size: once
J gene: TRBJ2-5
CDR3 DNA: TGTGCCAGCAGTCAAAGGGGGACTAGCGGGCTAGCCCAAGAGACCCAGTACTTC
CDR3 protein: CASSQRGTSGLAQETQYF

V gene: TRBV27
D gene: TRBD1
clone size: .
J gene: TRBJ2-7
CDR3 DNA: TGTGCCACCTGGGACAGGGGACCCTCCTACGAGCAGTACTTC
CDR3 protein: CATWDRGPSYEQYF

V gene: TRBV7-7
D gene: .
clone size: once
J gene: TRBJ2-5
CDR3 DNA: TGTGCCAGCAGCTTCCCGGGACCCTCGGAGACCCAGTACTTC
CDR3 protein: CASSFPGPSETQYF

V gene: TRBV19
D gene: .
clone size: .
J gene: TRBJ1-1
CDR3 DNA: TGTGCCAGTAGCTATATCGGACAGAACACTGAAGCTTTCTTT
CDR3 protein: CASSYIGQNTEAFF

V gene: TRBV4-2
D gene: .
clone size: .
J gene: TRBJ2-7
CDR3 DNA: TGTGCCAGCAGCCAAAAAGCCGGGAAAACCTACGAGCAGTACTTC
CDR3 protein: CASSQKAGKTYEQYF

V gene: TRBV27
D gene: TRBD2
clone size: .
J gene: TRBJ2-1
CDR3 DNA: TGTGCCAGCAGTTTAGGGCTAGCGGGAACCGGCGATGAGCAGTTCTTC
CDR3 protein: CASSLGLAGTGDEQFF

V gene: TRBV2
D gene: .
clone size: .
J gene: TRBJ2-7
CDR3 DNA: TGTGCCAGGGAGACAGGAGCCTACGAGCAGTACTTC
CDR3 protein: CARETGAYEQYF

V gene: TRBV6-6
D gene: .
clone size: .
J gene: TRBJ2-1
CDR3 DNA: TGTGCCAGCAGTTATTTAGGGGAGCGAAATGAGCAGTTCTTC
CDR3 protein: CASSYLGERNEQFF